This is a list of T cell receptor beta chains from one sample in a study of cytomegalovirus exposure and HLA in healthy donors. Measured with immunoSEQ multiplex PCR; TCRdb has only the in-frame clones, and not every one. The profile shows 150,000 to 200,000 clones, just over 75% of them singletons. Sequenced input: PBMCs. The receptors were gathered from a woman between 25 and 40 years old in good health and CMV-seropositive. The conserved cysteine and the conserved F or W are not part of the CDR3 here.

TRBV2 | ASTPGTGFDEQY
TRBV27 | ASSFFTGRDSYYEQY
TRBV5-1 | ASSSQTPNTEAF
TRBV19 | ASSRGGSRADTYEQY
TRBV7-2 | ASSSWDRGNYEQY
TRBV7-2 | ASSLVSGTPNSNQPQH
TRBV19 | ASDLHPGAYNQPQH
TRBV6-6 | ATRTPRHYEQY
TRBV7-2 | ASSLAGRGYEQF
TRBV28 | ASSFGGRFYGYT
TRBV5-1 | ASSKRIAGGGETQY
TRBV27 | ASSSDRDREQY
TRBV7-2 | ASSPGLPSYNEQF
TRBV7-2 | ASGGGLGTEAF
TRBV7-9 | ASVFAGTDTQY
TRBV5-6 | ASSSSVVFNEKLF
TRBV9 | ASSVGGGPPGTGELF
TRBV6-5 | ASSYSPQGYGYT
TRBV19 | ASSTGTQETQY
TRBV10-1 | ASSEAVRDEQY
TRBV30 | AWTMTGGRDGYT
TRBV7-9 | ASTENEKLF
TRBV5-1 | ASSLLGGDLNPEAF
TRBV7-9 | ASSPPSGRAPDTQY
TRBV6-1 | ASSDQNPDTQY
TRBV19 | ASSNSTGKTEAF
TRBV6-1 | ASSEGKAALSQY
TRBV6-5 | ASSYRGGELF
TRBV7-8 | ASSIQETQY
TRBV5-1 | ASSFGQGAREKLF
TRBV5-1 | ASSFGQGTEAF
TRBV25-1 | ASTTDSSYEQY
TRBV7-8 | ARPWAVGQGSAEQY
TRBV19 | ASSLQGLAGELF
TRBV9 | ASSVGGGADTQY
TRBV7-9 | SSSWNRGDTEAF
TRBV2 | ASRQGAENTEAF